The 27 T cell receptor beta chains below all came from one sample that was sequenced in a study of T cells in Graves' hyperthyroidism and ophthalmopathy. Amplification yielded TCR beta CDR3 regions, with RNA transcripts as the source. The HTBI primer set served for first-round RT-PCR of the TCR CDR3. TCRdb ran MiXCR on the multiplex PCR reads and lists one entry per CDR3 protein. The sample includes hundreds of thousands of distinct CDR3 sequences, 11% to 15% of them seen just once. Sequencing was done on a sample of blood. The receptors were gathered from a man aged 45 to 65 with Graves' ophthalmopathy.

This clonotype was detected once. The CDR3 nucleotides are TGTGCCAGCAAAGATTCGGGCGGAACCTACGAGCAGTACTTC. It specifies CASKDSGGTYEQYF. This chain connects TRBV28 to TRBJ2-7; D unclear. CDR1 and CDR2 from the germline V gene are MDHEN and SYDVKM. The CDR3 spans 14 residues. V was shortened by 7 bases and J by 2 bases, with 15 bases between the two germline ends.

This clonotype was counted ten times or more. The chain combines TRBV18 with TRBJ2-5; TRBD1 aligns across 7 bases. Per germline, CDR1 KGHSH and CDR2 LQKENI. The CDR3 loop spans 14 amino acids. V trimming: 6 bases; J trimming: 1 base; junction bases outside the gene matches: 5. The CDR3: CASSQRDSQETQYF. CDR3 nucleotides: TGTGCCAGCTCTCAACGGGACAGCCAAGAGACCCAGTACTTC. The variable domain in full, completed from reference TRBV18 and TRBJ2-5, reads NAGVMQNPRHLVRRRGQEARLRCSPMKGHSHVYWYRQLPEEGLKFMVYLQKENIIDESGMPKERFSAEFPKEGPSILRIQQVVRGDSAAYFCASSQRDSQETQYFGPGTRLLVL.

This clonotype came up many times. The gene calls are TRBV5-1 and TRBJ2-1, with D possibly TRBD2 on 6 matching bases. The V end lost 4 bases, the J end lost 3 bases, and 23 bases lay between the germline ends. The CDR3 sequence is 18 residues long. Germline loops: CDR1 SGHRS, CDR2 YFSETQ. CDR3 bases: TGCGCCAGCAGCCTGGGGCTAGCGAGAGACTCCAGCTACAATGAGCAGTTCTTC. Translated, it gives CASSLGLARDSSYNEQFF.

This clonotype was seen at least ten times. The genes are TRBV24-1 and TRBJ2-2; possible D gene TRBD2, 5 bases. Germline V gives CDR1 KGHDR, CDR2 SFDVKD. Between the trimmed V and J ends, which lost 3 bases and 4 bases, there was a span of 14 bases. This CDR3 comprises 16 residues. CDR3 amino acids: CATSDPSQSGTGELFF. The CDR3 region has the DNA TGTGCCACCAGTGATCCAAGCCAGAGCGGCACCGGGGAGCTGTTTTTT.

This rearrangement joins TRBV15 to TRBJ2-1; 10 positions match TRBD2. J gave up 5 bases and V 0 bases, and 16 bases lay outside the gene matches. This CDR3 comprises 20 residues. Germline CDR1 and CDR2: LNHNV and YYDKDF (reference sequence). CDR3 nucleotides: TGTGCCACCAGCAGAGATAGTTGGCTAGCGGGAGACCCAGGTGACAATGAGCAGTTCTTC. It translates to CATSRDSWLAGDPGDNEQFF.

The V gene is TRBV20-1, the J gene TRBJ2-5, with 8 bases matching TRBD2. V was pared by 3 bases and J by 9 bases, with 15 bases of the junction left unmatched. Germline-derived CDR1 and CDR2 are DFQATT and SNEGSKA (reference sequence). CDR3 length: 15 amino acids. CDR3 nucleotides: TGCAGTGCTAGCTTAATCCGGACTAGCATACTTGCCCAGTACTTC. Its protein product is CSASLIRTSILAQYF.

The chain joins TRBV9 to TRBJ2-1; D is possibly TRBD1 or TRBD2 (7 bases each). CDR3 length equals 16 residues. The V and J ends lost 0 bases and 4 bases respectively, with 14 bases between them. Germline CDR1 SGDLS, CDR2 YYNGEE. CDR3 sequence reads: CASSVGPRGGYNEQFF. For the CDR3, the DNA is TGTGCCAGCAGCGTAGGGCCCAGGGGGGGGTACAATGAGCAGTTCTTC.

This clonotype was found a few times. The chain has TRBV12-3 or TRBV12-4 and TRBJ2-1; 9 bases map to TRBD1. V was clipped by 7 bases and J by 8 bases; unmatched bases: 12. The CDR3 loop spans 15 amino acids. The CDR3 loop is CASNSRDRVFYEQFF. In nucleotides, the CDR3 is TGTGCCAGCAACTCTCGGGACAGGGTGTTCTATGAGCAGTTCTTC.

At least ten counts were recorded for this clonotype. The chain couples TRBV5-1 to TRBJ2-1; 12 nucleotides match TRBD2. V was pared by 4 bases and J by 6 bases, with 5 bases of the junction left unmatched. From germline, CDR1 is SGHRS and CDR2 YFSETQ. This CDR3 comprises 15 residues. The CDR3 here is CASSPGLAGPNEQFF. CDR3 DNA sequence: TGCGCCAGCAGCCCGGGACTAGCGGGCCCCAATGAGCAGTTCTTC.

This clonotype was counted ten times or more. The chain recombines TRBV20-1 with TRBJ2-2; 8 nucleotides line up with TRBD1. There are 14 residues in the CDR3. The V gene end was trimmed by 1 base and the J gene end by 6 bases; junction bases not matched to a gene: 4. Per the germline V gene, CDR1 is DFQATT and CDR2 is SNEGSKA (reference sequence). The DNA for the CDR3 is TGCAGTGCTAGAGTGGCGACAGGGGCCGGGGAGCTGTTTTTT. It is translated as CSARVATGAGELFF.

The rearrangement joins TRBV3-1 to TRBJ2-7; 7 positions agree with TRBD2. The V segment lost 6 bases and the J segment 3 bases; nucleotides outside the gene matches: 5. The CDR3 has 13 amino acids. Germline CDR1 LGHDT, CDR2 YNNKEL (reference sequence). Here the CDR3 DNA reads TGTGCCAGCAGGACGGGCGGGGGCTACGAGCAGTACTTC. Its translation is CASRTGGGYEQYF.

The CDR3 region is CASSQSWGTDTQYF. The CDR3 DNA reads as TGCGCCAGCAGCCAATCGTGGGGCACAGATACGCAGTATTTT. This chain links TRBV4-1 with TRBJ2-3; D not certain. The ends were cut back, 2 bases at V and 1 base at J, with 7 bases in the middle. The germline V gene encodes CDR1 MGHRA and CDR2 YSYEKL. This CDR3 is built from 14 residues.

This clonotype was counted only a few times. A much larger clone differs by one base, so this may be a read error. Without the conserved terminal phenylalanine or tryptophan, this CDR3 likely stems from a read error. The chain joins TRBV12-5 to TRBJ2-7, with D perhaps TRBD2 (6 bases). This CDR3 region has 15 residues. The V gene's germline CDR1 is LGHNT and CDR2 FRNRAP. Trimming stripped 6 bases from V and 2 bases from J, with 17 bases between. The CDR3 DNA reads TGTGCTAGTGGGTCGACCGGGGGTTCGCCCTACGAGCAGTACTCC. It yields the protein CASGSTGGSPYEQYS.

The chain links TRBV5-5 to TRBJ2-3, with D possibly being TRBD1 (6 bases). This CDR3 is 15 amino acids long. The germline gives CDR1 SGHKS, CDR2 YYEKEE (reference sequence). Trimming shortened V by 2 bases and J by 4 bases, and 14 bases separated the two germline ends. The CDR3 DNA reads TGTGCCAGCAGCTTATCTAGGGGGAAAGCAGATACGCAGTATTTT. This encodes CASSLSRGKADTQYF.

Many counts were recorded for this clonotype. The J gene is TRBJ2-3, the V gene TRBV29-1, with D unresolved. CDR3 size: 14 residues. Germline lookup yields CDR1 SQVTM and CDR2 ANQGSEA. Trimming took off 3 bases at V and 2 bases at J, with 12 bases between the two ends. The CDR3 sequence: CSVDITVHTDTQYF. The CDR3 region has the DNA TGCAGCGTTGATATAACAGTCCACACAGATACGCAGTATTTT.

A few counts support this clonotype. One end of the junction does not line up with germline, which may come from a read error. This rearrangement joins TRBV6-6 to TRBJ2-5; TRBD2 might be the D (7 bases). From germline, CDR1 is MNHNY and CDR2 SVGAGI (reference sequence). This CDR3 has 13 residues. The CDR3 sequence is CASSYSGGAFYYF. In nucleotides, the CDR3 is TGTGCCAGCAGCTACTCGGGGGGCGCGTTTTATTACTTC.

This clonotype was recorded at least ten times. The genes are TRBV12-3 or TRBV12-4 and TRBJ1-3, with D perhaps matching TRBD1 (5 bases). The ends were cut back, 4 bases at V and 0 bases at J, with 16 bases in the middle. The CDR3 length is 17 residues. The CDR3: CASSSETVSFSGNTIYF. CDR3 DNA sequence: TGTGCCAGCAGTTCGGAGACAGTCTCTTTCTCTGGAAACACCATATATTTT.

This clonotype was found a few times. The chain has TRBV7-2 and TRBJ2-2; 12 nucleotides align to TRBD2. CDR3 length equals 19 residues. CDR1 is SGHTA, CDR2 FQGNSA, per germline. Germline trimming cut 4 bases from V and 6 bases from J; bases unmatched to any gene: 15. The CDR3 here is CASSSLTSGSPGVAGELFF. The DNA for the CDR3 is TGTGCCAGCAGCTCCCTGACTAGCGGGAGCCCGGGGGTAGCCGGGGAGCTGTTTTTT. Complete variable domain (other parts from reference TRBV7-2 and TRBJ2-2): GAGVSQSPSNKVTEKGKDVELRCDPISGHTALYWYRQSLGQGLEFLIYFQGNSAPDKSGLPSDRFSAERTGGSVSTLTIQRTQQEDSAVYLCASSSLTSGSPGVAGELFFGEGSRLTVL.

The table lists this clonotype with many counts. CDR3 bases: TGTGCCAGCAGTGAACCCCTAGCGGGAGTAGTGACAGATACGCAGTATTTT. It translates to CASSEPLAGVVTDTQYF. V and J are TRBV2 and TRBJ2-3; 10 nucleotides agree with TRBD2. The CDR3 is made up of 17 amino acids. Trimming took 2 bases from V and 3 from J; bases not matched to a gene: 8. Germline lookup yields CDR1 SNHLY and CDR2 FYNNEI.

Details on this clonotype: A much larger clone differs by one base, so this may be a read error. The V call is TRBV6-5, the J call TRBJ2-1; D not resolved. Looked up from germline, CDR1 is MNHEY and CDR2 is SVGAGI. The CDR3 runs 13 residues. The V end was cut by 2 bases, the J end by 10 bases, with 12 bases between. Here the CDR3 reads CASSYDFPGEQFF. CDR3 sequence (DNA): TGTGCCAGCAGTTACGACTTTCCCGGCGAGCAGTTCTTC.

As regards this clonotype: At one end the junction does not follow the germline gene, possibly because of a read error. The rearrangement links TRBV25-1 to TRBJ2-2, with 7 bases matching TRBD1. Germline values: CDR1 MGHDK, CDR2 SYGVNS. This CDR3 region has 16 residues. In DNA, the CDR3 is TGTGCCAGCAGTGAATACACCAGGGGGTCTACCGGGGAGCTGTTCTTT. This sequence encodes CASSEYTRGSTGELFF. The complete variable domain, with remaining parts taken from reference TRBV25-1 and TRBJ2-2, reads EADIYQTPRYLVIGTGKKITLECSQTMGHDKMYWYQQDPGMELHLIHYSYGVNSTEKGDLSSESTVSRIRTEHFPLTLESARPSHTSQYLCASSEYTRGSTGELFFGEGSRLTVL.

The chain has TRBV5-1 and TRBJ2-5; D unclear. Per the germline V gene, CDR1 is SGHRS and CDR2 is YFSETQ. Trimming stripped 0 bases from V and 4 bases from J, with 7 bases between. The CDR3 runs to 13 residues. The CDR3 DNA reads TGCGCCAGCAGCTTGGATGTGCTAGAGACCCAGTACTTC. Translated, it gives CASSLDVLETQYF.

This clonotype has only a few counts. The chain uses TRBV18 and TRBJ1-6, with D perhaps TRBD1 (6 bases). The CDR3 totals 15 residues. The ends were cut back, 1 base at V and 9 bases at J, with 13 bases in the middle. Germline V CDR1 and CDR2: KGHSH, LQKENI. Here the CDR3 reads CASSPLQGASSPLHF. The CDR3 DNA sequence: TGTGCCAGCTCACCACTACAGGGAGCCTCTTCACCCCTCCACTTT.

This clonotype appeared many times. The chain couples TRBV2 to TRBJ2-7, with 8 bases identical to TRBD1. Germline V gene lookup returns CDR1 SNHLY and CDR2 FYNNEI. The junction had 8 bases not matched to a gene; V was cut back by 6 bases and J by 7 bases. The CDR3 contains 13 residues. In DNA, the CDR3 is TGTGCCAGCAGGGCGGACAGGGCTGGAGAGCAGTACTTC. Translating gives CASRADRAGEQYF.

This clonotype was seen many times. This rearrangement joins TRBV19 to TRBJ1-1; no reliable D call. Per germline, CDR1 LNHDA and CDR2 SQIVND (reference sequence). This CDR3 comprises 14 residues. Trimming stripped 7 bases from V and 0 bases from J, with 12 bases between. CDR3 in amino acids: CASKPSGLNTEAFF. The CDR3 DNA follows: TGTGCCAGTAAACCCTCCGGGTTGAACACTGAAGCTTTCTTT.

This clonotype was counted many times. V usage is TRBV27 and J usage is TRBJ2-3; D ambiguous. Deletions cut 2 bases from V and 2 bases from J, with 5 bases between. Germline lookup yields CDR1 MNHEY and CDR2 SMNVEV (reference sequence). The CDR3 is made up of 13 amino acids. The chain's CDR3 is CASSLILTDTQYF. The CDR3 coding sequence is TGTGCCAGCAGTTTAATCCTCACAGATACGCAGTATTTT.

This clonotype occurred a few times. CDR3 region: CASSSSGTSTGELFF. CDR3 sequence (DNA): TGTGCCAGCAGCTCCTCCGGGACAAGCACCGGGGAGCTGTTTTTT. The chain carries TRBV7-2 and TRBJ2-2; the D gene is possibly TRBD1 (6 bases). The CDR3 loop spans 15 amino acids. Trimming shortened V by 4 bases and J by 4 bases, and 13 bases separated the two germline ends. Germline V CDR1 and CDR2: SGHTA, FQGNSA.